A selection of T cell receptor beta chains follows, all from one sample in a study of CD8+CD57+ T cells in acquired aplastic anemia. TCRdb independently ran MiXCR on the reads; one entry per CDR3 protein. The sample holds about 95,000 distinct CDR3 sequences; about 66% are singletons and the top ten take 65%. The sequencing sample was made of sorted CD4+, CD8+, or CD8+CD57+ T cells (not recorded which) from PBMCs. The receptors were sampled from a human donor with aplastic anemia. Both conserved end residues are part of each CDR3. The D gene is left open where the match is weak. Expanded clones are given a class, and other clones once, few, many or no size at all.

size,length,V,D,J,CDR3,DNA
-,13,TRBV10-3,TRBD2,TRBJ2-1,CAMAGTTNNEQFF,TGTGCCATGGCCGGGACTACCAACAATGAGCAGTTCTTC
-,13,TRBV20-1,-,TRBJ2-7,CSAGGRTFNEQYF,TGCAGTGCCGGGGGGCGGACTTTCAACGAGCAGTACTTC
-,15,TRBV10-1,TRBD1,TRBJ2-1,CASSAGGSLYNEQFF,TGCGCCAGCAGTGCAGGGGGCTCCCTTTACAATGAGCAGTTCTTC
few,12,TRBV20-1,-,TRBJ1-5,CSARDQGQPQHF,TGCAGTGCTAGAGATCAGGGGCAGCCCCAGCATTTT
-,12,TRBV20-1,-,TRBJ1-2,CSASSRTGADTF,TGCAGTGCTAGTAGTAGGACTGGGGCGGACACCTTC
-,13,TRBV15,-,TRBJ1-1,CATSRTRDNEAFF,TGTGCCACCAGCAGAACGCGGGACAACGAAGCTTTCTTT
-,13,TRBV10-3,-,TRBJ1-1,CAILGGPGTEAFF,TGTGCCATCCTAGGGGGGCCCGGCACTGAAGCTTTCTTT
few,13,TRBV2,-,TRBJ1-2,CASISDFNYGYTF,TGTGCCAGCATATCAGACTTTAACTATGGCTACACCTTC
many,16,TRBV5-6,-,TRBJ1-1,CASSFWREQSNTEAFF,TGTGCCAGCAGCTTCTGGCGGGAACAGTCGAACACTGAAGCTTTCTTT
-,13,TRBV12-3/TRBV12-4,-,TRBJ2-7,CASRQGRNYEQYF,TGTGCCAGCAGGCAAGGACGGAACTACGAGCAGTACTTC
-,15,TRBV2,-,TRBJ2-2,CASGGTATFAGELFF,TGTGCCAGCGGGGGGACAGCGACATTTGCCGGGGAGCTGTTTTTT
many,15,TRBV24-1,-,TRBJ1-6,CATSSSSEYNSPLHF,TGTGCCACATCGTCTTCATCGGAATATAATTCACCCCTCCACTTT
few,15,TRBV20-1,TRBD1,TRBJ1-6,CSARDRQGSGSPLHF,TGCAGTGCTAGAGATCGACAGGGTAGTGGTTCACCCCTCCACTTT
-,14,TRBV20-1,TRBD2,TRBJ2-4,CSAAGLDGPNIQCF,TGCAGTGCCGCGGGACTAGATGGGCCAAACATTCAGTGCTTC
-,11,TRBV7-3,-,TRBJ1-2,CASSFRGGYTF,TGTGCCAGCAGTTTCCGGGGAGGCTACACCTTC
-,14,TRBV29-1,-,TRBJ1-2,CSANLGSGTYGYTF,TGCAGCGCAAATCTAGGTTCGGGGACCTATGGCTACACCTTC
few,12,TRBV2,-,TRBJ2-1,CASMAARREQFF,TGTGCCAGCATGGCCGCCAGGAGGGAGCAGTTCTTC
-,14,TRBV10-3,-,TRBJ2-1,CAISESILRNEQFF,TGTGCCATCAGTGAGTCGATCTTGAGGAATGAGCAGTTCTTC
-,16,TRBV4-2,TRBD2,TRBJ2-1,CASSLGLAGVWNEQFF,TGTGCCAGCAGCCTCGGACTAGCGGGAGTCTGGAATGAGCAGTTCTTC
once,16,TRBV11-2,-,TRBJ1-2,CASSLRGRSSNYGYTF,TGTGCCAGCAGCTTAAGGGGCAGGTCTTCTAACTATGGCTACACCTTC
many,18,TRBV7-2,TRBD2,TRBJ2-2,CASSTRTSGSTNTGELFF,TGTGCCAGCAGCACTCGGACTAGCGGGAGTACGAACACCGGGGAGCTGTTTTTT
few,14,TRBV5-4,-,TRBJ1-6,CASTNGQGDSPLHF,TGTGCCAGCACAAATGGGCAGGGAGATTCACCCCTCCACTTT
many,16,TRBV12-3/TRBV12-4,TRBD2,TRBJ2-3,CASSPKLGRELDTQYF,TGTGCCAGCAGTCCAAAGTTGGGGCGGGAGTTGGATACGCAGTATTTT
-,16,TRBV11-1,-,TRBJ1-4,CASSFPRGDRDEKLFF,TGTGCCAGCAGCTTTCCTCGAGGGGATAGAGATGAAAAACTGTTTTTT
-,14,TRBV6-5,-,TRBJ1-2,CASGSGDGYYGYTF,TGTGCCAGCGGTTCCGGGGACGGATACTATGGCTACACCTTC
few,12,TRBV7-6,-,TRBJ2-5,CASSLGQETQYF,TGTGCCAGCAGCTTAGGCCAAGAGACCCAGTACTTC
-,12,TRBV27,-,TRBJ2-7,CASRDSSYEQYF,TGTGCCAGCAGGGACAGCTCCTACGAGCAGTACTTC
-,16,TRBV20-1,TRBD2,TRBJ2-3,CSAPRLAGDALDTQYF,TGCAGTGCCCCCCGACTAGCGGGGGACGCACTAGATACGCAGTATTTT
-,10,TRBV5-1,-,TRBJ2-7,CASSTRERYF,TGCGCCAGCAGCACCCGGGAGCGGTACTTC
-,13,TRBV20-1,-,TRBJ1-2,CSAGRGDSYGYTF,TGCAGTGCTGGGCGCGGGGATAGCTATGGCTACACCTTC
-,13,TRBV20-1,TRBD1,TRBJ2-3,CSARGTGRGEQYF,TGCAGTGCTCGCGGGACAGGGCGAGGCGAGCAGTATTTT
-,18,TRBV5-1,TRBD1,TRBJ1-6,CASSLGLVGQGYNSPLHF,TGCGCCAGCAGCTTGGGCTTAGTCGGACAGGGCTATAATTCACCCCTCCACTTT
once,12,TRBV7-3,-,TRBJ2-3,CASSPGGGTQYF,TGTGCCAGCAGCCCCGGGGGTGGTACGCAGTATTTT
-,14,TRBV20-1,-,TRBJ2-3,CSASVSGHTDTQYF,TGCAGTGCTAGCGTTAGCGGCCACACAGATACGCAGTATTTT
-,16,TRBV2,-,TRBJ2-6,CASSYAGASGANVLTF,TGTGCCAGCAGTTACGCAGGCGCCTCTGGGGCCAACGTCCTGACTTTC
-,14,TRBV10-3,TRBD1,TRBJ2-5,CAISQTGPKETQYF,TGTGCCATCAGTCAGACAGGGCCCAAAGAGACCCAGTACTTC
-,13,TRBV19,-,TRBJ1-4,CASRGTSHEKLFF,TGTGCCAGTAGGGGTACATCCCATGAAAAACTGTTTTTT
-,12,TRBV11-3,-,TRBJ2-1,CASSASGGEQFF,TGTGCCAGCAGCGCTTCTGGGGGCGAGCAGTTCTTC